This is a list of T cell receptor beta chains from one sample in a study of T cell responses to AZD1222 COVID-19 vaccine. Sequencing was performed with immunoSEQ multiplex PCR; in TCRdb, only in-frame clones are kept and a portion is missing. In the table there are some 200,000 clones, 70% to 90% of which are singletons. The specimen comprised peripheral blood, sampled on day 0 of AZD1222 vaccination. Receptors originate from an adult in good health. Both conserved end residues are trimmed from each CDR3. Rows may omit the clone size; those that give it use once, few, many or a size class.

abundance	v_gene	j_gene	CDR3aa
.	TRBV4-2	TRBJ2-1	ASSQSPLGAGSAHEQF
.	TRBV28	TRBJ1-2	ASRGGQGDSGYT
.	TRBV28	TRBJ1-1	ASSPGVSEAF
few	TRBV19	TRBJ1-4	ASSISSATNEKLF
.	TRBV7-9	TRBJ2-3	ASRPGQGDADTQY
.	TRBV5-1	TRBJ1-2	ASSRISGKNDGYT
.	TRBV5-4	TRBJ2-4	ASSLGGLAAWNIQY
.	TRBV4-2	TRBJ1-6	ASSQQSSYNSPLH
.	TRBV5-4	TRBJ2-7	ASSSSGQGSYEQY
.	TRBV2	TRBJ2-3	ASSEAQGADTQY
.	TRBV5-1	TRBJ2-5	ASSLSSGGGETQY
.	TRBV5-8	TRBJ2-2	ASSFIRDPGELF
.	TRBV7-3	TRBJ2-5	ASSFRETQY
.	TRBV28	TRBJ2-5	ASSSGEETQY
.	TRBV6-4	TRBJ2-1	ASSRTGTSYNEQF
.	TRBV3-1/TRBV3-2	TRBJ1-6	ASSQDSLNSPLH
.	TRBV5-1	TRBJ1-6	ASSLRDFGYNSPLH
.	TRBV4-1	TRBJ1-2	ASSQPTGGYYGYT
.	TRBV25-1	TRBJ1-4	ASSEFNEKLF
few	TRBV27	TRBJ1-1	ASSLLGNTEAF
.	TRBV7-3	TRBJ1-2	ASSPRGNDGYT
.	TRBV5-1	TRBJ1-4	ASSLAPVGEKLF
.	TRBV5-1	TRBJ2-1	ASSPSGGYNEQF
.	TRBV19	TRBJ1-5	ASSTRQGREQPQH
.	TRBV2	TRBJ1-2	ASSEARGDPINYGYT
.	TRBV7-2	TRBJ1-4	ASSTRTGTNEKLF
.	TRBV5-1	TRBJ2-7	ASSLASVSGKAYEQY
once	TRBV28	TRBJ1-4	ASSITSGLEKLF
.	TRBV10-3	TRBJ2-2	ATWTGVRSNTGELF